This T cell receptor beta chain originates from a study of T cell repertoires in cytomegalovirus infection. Whole-study findings and limits: Across the ex vivo response, the dominant clonotypes were HLA-C-restricted CMV-specific TCR beta clonotypes.

Trimming cost V 5 bases and J 0 bases, with 14 bases left between them. CDR1 and CDR2 (germline): SGHVS, FNYEAQ. The length of the CDR3 is 16 residues. TCRdb independently ran MiXCR on the reads; one entry per CDR3 protein. The sample lists roughly 27,000 distinct CDR3 sequences, roughly a fifth seen once, with approximately 81% in the top ten. To note about this clonotype: Its matching antigen is unknown.

Sequences were derived from CD8+ T cells from cultured PBMCs, sampled from culture after CMV antigen stimulation. The chain has TRBV7-6 and TRBJ1-5, with a weak D call TRBD1 (6 bases). The TCR originated in a human donor in good health (CMV status not recorded). Some clones in this sample may be carry-over from other donors' samples. For the CDR3, the DNA is TGTGCCAGCAGCCCCGGTACAGGGAATAGCAATCAGCCCCAGCATTTT. The encoded protein is CASSPGTGNSNQPQHF.